These T cell receptor beta chains were read from a single sample in a study of T cells in Graves' hyperthyroidism and ophthalmopathy. One entry per CDR3 protein results from TCRdb running MiXCR on the multiplex PCR reads. The sample lists about 580,000 distinct CDR3 sequences; approximately 15% were seen once. The source material was blood. These receptors all stem from a young woman with Graves' hyperthyroidism that later progressed to Graves' ophthalmopathy. CDR3s include the opening cysteine and the closing phenylalanine or tryptophan. The order of the fields is J gene, D gene, clone size, V gene, CDR3 DNA, CDR3 protein. A D gene is named only where the DNA matches it firmly. For some rows the clone size is stated as once, few or many, or as a class when expanded; others skip it.

j_call: TRBJ2-2
d_call: -
clone_size: many
v_call: TRBV24-1
cdr3_nt: TGTGCCACCAAGTCTAGGGGTCCCGGGGAGCTGTTTTTT
cdr3_aa: CATKSRGPGELFF

j_call: TRBJ2-3
d_call: TRBD2
clone_size: many
v_call: TRBV19
cdr3_nt: TGTGCCAGTAGCGGAGCAGCGGGAGGGAATTTCGCAGATACGCAGTATTTT
cdr3_aa: CASSGAAGGNFADTQYF

j_call: TRBJ2-1
d_call: TRBD2
clone_size: many
v_call: TRBV12-5
cdr3_nt: TGTGCTAGTGGACCTAGCGGGAAGCGAGATGAGCAGTTCTTC
cdr3_aa: CASGPSGKRDEQFF

j_call: TRBJ1-1
d_call: TRBD1
clone_size: many
v_call: TRBV24-1
cdr3_nt: TGTGCCACCAGACCCGGGACAGTAGGGGAAGCTTTCTTT
cdr3_aa: CATRPGTVGEAFF

j_call: TRBJ1-2
d_call: -
clone_size: many
v_call: TRBV29-1
cdr3_nt: TGCAGCGTTGAGCTGGGACAACGAAATGGCTACACCTTC
cdr3_aa: CSVELGQRNGYTF

j_call: TRBJ2-1
d_call: -
clone_size: many
v_call: TRBV12-3/TRBV12-4
cdr3_nt: TGTGCCAGCAGTTTATTTGTGATCTCCTACAATGAGCAGTTCTTC
cdr3_aa: CASSLFVISYNEQFF

j_call: TRBJ2-5
d_call: TRBD1
clone_size: many
v_call: TRBV2
cdr3_nt: TGTGCCAGCAGTGCGGGACAGGGAGTCCAAGAGACCCAGTACTTC
cdr3_aa: CASSAGQGVQETQYF

j_call: TRBJ2-7
d_call: -
clone_size: few
v_call: TRBV27
cdr3_nt: TGTGCCAGCAGTTTGCAACCGGACACTGCCTACGAGCAGTACTTC
cdr3_aa: CASSLQPDTAYEQYF

j_call: TRBJ1-4
d_call: -
clone_size: many
v_call: TRBV2
cdr3_nt: TGTGCCAGCAGTGAAATGGGTGAAAAACTGTTTTTT
cdr3_aa: CASSEMGEKLFF

j_call: TRBJ1-2
d_call: -
clone_size: many
v_call: TRBV12-5
cdr3_nt: TGTGCTAGTGGTTCGGGGGCCGGGGGTTTGGAGGGAGGCTACACCTTC
cdr3_aa: CASGSGAGGLEGGYTF

j_call: TRBJ2-1
d_call: TRBD2
clone_size: few
v_call: TRBV7-8
cdr3_nt: TGTGCCAGTACACTTCAGGGACTATCCTCCTACAATGAGCAGCTCTTC
cdr3_aa: CASTLQGLSSYNEQLF

j_call: TRBJ2-7
d_call: TRBD1
clone_size: -
v_call: TRBV24-1
cdr3_nt: TGTGCCACCAGTGATTTAACAGGGGGCGCCGGGCAGTACTTC
cdr3_aa: CATSDLTGGAGQYF

j_call: TRBJ2-1
d_call: -
clone_size: many
v_call: TRBV28
cdr3_nt: TGTGCCAGCAGTTCGGGGGGAGGGGGTATCAATGAGCAGTTCTTC
cdr3_aa: CASSSGGGGINEQFF

j_call: TRBJ1-1
d_call: -
clone_size: many
v_call: TRBV7-2
cdr3_nt: TGTGCCAGCAGCCCCCATGGGGAGTTCGCTGAAGCTTTCTTT
cdr3_aa: CASSPHGEFAEAFF

j_call: TRBJ1-2
d_call: -
clone_size: many
v_call: TRBV12-3/TRBV12-4
cdr3_nt: TGTGCCAGCAGTTTAGCGACGACAGCCGGCTACACCTTC
cdr3_aa: CASSLATTAGYTF

j_call: TRBJ1-6
d_call: -
clone_size: -
v_call: TRBV7-8
cdr3_nt: TGTGCCAGCAGCTTAGTGGCCAGGGGTGCCTCACCCCTCCACTTT
cdr3_aa: CASSLVARGASPLHF

j_call: TRBJ2-7
d_call: -
clone_size: few
v_call: TRBV7-2
cdr3_nt: TGTGCCAGCAGCTTAGAGGGGGGCGTGGGGGACCCACTTGCTACGGAGCAGTACTTC
cdr3_aa: CASSLEGGVGDPLATEQYF

j_call: TRBJ2-1
d_call: -
clone_size: many
v_call: TRBV30
cdr3_nt: TGTGCCTGGAGTGCTGGCAATGAGCAGTTCTTC
cdr3_aa: CAWSAGNEQFF

j_call: TRBJ2-2
d_call: -
clone_size: -
v_call: TRBV7-9
cdr3_nt: TGTGCCAGCAGCTTACCCATCCAGTTCCCCCAATACACCGGGGAGCTGTTTTTT
cdr3_aa: CASSLPIQFPQYTGELFF

j_call: TRBJ2-7
d_call: -
clone_size: many
v_call: TRBV30
cdr3_nt: TGTGCCTGCAGGGTCTACGAGCAGTACTTC
cdr3_aa: CACRVYEQYF

j_call: TRBJ1-1
d_call: -
clone_size: many
v_call: TRBV2
cdr3_nt: TGTGCCAGCAGCGGACGTGAAGCTTTCTTT
cdr3_aa: CASSGREAFF

j_call: TRBJ1-6
d_call: -
clone_size: few
v_call: TRBV7-2
cdr3_nt: TGTGCCAGCAGTTCCGACAGTCACAATTCACCCCTCCACTTT
cdr3_aa: CASSSDSHNSPLHF

j_call: TRBJ2-3
d_call: -
clone_size: many
v_call: TRBV20-1
cdr3_nt: TGCAGTGCTAGCAAAGGCCCTAGCACAGATACGCAGTATTTT
cdr3_aa: CSASKGPSTDTQYF

j_call: TRBJ2-1
d_call: -
clone_size: -
v_call: TRBV2
cdr3_nt: TGTGCCAGCAGTGAAGCGCTTCTGCAGTTCTTC
cdr3_aa: CASSEALLQFF

j_call: TRBJ2-3
d_call: TRBD2
clone_size: many
v_call: TRBV7-3
cdr3_nt: TGTGCCAGCAGCCTACATAGCGGGAGTGCTATAGATACGCAGTATTTT
cdr3_aa: CASSLHSGSAIDTQYF

j_call: TRBJ1-4
d_call: -
clone_size: -
v_call: TRBV6-6
cdr3_nt: TGTGCCAGCAGTTACCTACAGGGAGAACTGTTTTTT
cdr3_aa: CASSYLQGELFF

j_call: TRBJ1-4
d_call: -
clone_size: -
v_call: TRBV19
cdr3_nt: TGTGCCAGTAGTATACCCAGGGAGAGTGAAAAACTGTTTTTT
cdr3_aa: CASSIPRESEKLFF

j_call: TRBJ2-2
d_call: -
clone_size: -
v_call: TRBV13
cdr3_nt: TGTGCCAGCAGCCCCCGGAACAGGTTATTTACGAACACCGGGGAGCTGTTTTTT
cdr3_aa: CASSPRNRLFTNTGELFF

j_call: TRBJ2-7
d_call: TRBD1
clone_size: many
v_call: TRBV24-1
cdr3_nt: TGTGCCACCAGTGCCAGGGACAGGGGAACCTACGAGCAGTACTTC
cdr3_aa: CATSARDRGTYEQYF

j_call: TRBJ2-3
d_call: -
clone_size: -
v_call: TRBV7-9
cdr3_nt: TGTGCCAGCAGCGGCTTGACAGTCTATGGCACAGATACGCAGTATTTT
cdr3_aa: CASSGLTVYGTDTQYF

j_call: TRBJ2-7
d_call: -
clone_size: many
v_call: TRBV28
cdr3_nt: TGTGCCAGCAGTTTAACCCAAGACAGCTCCTACGAGCAGTACTTC
cdr3_aa: CASSLTQDSSYEQYF

j_call: TRBJ2-1
d_call: TRBD2
clone_size: many
v_call: TRBV11-3
cdr3_nt: TGTGCCAGCAGCTCCGGACTAGCGGGAAACAATGAGCAGTTCTTC
cdr3_aa: CASSSGLAGNNEQFF

j_call: TRBJ2-5
d_call: -
clone_size: many
v_call: TRBV12-3/TRBV12-4
cdr3_nt: TGTGCCAGCAGGGACCTTATAGAGACCCAGTACTTC
cdr3_aa: CASRDLIETQYF

j_call: TRBJ2-2
d_call: -
clone_size: few
v_call: TRBV2
cdr3_nt: TGTGCCAGCAGTGAAACGCTTAGTGTAGGGGAGCTGTTTTTT
cdr3_aa: CASSETLSVGELFF

j_call: TRBJ1-2
d_call: TRBD1
clone_size: few
v_call: TRBV19
cdr3_nt: TGTGCCAGTACCCTGACAGGGTCTCTGGATGGCTACACCTTC
cdr3_aa: CASTLTGSLDGYTF

j_call: TRBJ2-1
d_call: TRBD2
clone_size: many
v_call: TRBV5-1
cdr3_nt: TGCGCCAGCAGCTTGAGTACTAGCGGGTCGAATGAGCAGTTCTTC
cdr3_aa: CASSLSTSGSNEQFF

j_call: TRBJ1-4
d_call: TRBD1
clone_size: -
v_call: TRBV27
cdr3_nt: TGTGCCAGCAGTTTATTTGGGACAGGCAATGAAAAACTGTTTTTT
cdr3_aa: CASSLFGTGNEKLFF